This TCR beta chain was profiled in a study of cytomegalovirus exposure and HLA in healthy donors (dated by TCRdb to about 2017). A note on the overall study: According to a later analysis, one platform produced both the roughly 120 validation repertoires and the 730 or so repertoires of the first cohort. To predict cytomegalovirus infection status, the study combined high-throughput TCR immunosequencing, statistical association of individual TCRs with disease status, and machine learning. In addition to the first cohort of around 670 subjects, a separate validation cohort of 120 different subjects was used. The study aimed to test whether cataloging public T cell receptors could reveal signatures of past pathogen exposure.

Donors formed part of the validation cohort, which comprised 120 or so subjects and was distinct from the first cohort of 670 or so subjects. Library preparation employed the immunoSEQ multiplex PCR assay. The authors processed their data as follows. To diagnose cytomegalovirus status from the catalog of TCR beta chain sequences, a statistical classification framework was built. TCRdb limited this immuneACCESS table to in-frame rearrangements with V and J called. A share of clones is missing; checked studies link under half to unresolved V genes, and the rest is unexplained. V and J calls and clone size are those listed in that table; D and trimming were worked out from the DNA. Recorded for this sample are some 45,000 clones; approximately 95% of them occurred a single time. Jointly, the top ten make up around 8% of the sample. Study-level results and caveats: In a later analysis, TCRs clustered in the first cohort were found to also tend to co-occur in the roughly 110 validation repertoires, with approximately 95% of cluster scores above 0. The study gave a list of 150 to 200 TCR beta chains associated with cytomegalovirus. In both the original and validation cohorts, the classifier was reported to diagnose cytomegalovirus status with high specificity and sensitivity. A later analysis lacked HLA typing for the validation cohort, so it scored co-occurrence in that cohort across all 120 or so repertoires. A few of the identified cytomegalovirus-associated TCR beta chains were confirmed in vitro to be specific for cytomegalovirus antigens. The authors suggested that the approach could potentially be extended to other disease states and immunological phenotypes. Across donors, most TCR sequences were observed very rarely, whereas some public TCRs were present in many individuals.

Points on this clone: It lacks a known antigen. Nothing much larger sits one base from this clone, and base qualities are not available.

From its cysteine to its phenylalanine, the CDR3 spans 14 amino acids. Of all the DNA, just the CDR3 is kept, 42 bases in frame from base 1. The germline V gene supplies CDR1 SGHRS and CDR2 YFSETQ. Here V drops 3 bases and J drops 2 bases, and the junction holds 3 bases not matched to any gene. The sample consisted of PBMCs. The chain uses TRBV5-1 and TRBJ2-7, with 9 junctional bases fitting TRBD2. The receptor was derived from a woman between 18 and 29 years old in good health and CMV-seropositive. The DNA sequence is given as TGCGCCAGCAGCTCTAGCGGGGCCGCCTACGAGCAGTACTTC. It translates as CASSSSGAAYEQYF.